The clone carrying this TCR beta chain was observed a handful of times. What it binds is not known. Germline lookup yields CDR1 GTSNPN and CDR2 SVGIG (reference sequence). This CDR3 has 12 residues. Trimming took 5 bases from V and 6 from J, leaving 12 bases between them. 5'RACE with constant-segment primers yielded barcoded, UMI-tagged TCR alpha and TCR beta cDNA libraries. A single record per CDR3 protein comes from TCRdb applying MiXCR to the 5' RACE reads. The repertoire holds 200,000 to 250,000 distinct CDR3 sequences, with around 9.1% as singletons. This record belongs to a study of T-cell memory formation after mild COVID-19. At the level of the study: Clusters were largely donor specific.

Study results and caveats: Shrinking CD4+ clones were chiefly CM and EM; CD8+ ones were chiefly EMRA. Later expanders leaned CD4+, whereas day 15 to 85 contracting clones were balanced CD4/CD8.

Source material: PBMCs or a T cell subset sorted from them (not recorded which). The source of this sequence is a man between 18 and 29 years old who had mild COVID-19 (a few samples of this study predate the infection). Cell type and time point are not known. The chain is built from TRBV30 and TRBJ2-3; TRBD2 might be the D (6 bases). The CDR3 loop is CAWAYGGDTQYF. The DNA of the CDR3 is TGTGCCTGGGCTTATGGGGGGGATACGCAGTATTTT.